This T cell receptor beta chain was observed in a study of spatial heterogeneity in lung cancer. TCRdb itself ran the 5' RACE reads through MiXCR, one entry per CDR3 protein. Of about 61,000 distinct CDR3 sequences in the sample, nearly 6.5% were seen once. Time point meaning: sample taken at primary tumor resection. The germline V gene encodes CDR1 PRHDT and CDR2 FYEKMQ (reference sequence). The length of the CDR3 is 15 residues. V was cut by 2 bases and J by 5 bases, with 16 bases left in between. This receptor was obtained from a female donor with early-stage non-small cell lung cancer. The chain joins TRBV13 to TRBJ2-7, with D perhaps TRBD1 or TRBD2 (6 bases each). The specimen comprised PBMCs, sampled at surgery. CDR3 sequence: CASSLRGSGDNEQYF. The CDR3 nucleotides read TGTGCCAGCAGCTTAAGAGGTTCGGGGGACAACGAGCAGTACTTC.